The entry that follows covers one T cell receptor (beta chain) sequence. Authors' data handling: Amplification from reference gene primers served as the basis for estimated nucleated cell counts. Assay used: immunoSEQ multiplex PCR; TCRdb lists only in-frame clones, some missing. V, J and clone size are those of that table, while D and trimming were read from the DNA. The sample includes 64,000 or so clones, 75% to 90% seen only once; the top ten take approximately 12%. This record comes from a study of blood T cell repertoires in COVID-19. Study overall: The analysed material was cDNA or gDNA that came from T cells, B-cell-depleted T cells, or PBMCs.

The length of the CDR3 is 15 residues. The germline gives CDR1 MNHEY, CDR2 SVGAGI. Trimming removed 0 bases from V and 3 bases from J, with 11 bases in between. The sequence was obtained from a human donor in a cohort sampled during active COVID-19. The sequencing input was peripheral blood. This chain uses TRBV6-5 with TRBJ1-2; no clear D. CDR3 loop: CASSYSSLGHYGYTF. The CDR3, as DNA: TGTGCCAGCAGTTACTCGAGCCTGGGCCACTATGGCTACACCTTC.